This passage covers 10 T cell receptor beta chains from one sample sequenced in a study of neurological immune-mediated disorders. Time point specified: technical triplicate 1. TCRdb ran MiXCR on the 5' RACE reads and lists one entry per CDR3 protein. The table records tens of thousands of distinct CDR3 sequences, roughly 13% of them present only once. The sequenced sample consisted of CD4+ T cells from blood. These receptors originate from a female donor with HTLV-1-associated myelopathy (HAM/TSP).

At least ten counts were recorded for this clonotype. A much larger clone is a single base away; this may be a read error. The chain uses TRBV14 and TRBJ1-5; D gene unclear. This CDR3 contains 8 residues. Trimming removed 8 bases from V and 9 bases from J, with 2 bases in between. Germline V gene lookup returns CDR1 SGHDN and CDR2 FVKESK. CDR3 bases: TGTGCCAGCTCGCCCCAGCATTTT. Translation gives CASSPQHF.

This clonotype was found many times. The V and J genes are TRBV5-6 and TRBJ2-1; the D gene is possibly TRBD2 (6 bases). V lost 4 bases, J lost 8 bases, and 13 bases lay in between. CDR3 size: 13 residues. Germline V gives CDR1 SGHDT, CDR2 YYEEEE. As DNA, the CDR3 is TGTGCCAGCAGCACCTGGTCGGGGGATGAGCAGTTCTTC. Protein sequence: CASSTWSGDEQFF.

Concerning this clonotype itself: No conserved phenylalanine or tryptophan is present at the end of the CDR3, so a read error is the likely explanation. No DNA is shown, since the ends of the CDR3 on it are uncertain; the CDR3 is the one TCRdb lists. The V call is TRBV4-1, the J call TRBJ2-1. The CDR3 adds up to 8 amino acids, both ends counted. Looked up from germline, CDR1 is MGHRA and CDR2 is YSYEKL. CDR3 amino acids: CASSQVFG.

The table lists this clonotype with many counts. The chain has TRBV20-1 and TRBJ2-1; 11 bases are a match to TRBD2. V shed 3 bases, J shed 6 bases, and the junction held 10 bases outside the gene matches. Germline V CDR1 and CDR2: DFQATT, SNEGSKA (reference sequence). The CDR3 is 16 residues long. The CDR3 bases are TGCAGTGCTAGTTACGGGGCTAGCGGGGGGTCCAATGAGCAGTTCTTC. Its translation is CSASYGASGGSNEQFF.

The gene calls are TRBV20-1 and TRBJ2-1; TRBD1 or TRBD2 may be the D gene (6 bases each). Germline lookup yields CDR1 DFQATT and CDR2 SNEGSKA (reference sequence). Trimming took off 3 bases at V and 7 bases at J, with 28 bases between the two ends. CDR3 length equals 18 residues. Written as DNA, the CDR3 is TGCAGTGCTAGTCGGGGGCTACGGTTAGGGCCCTATCGTAATGAGCAGTTCTTC. Protein: CSASRGLRLGPYRNEQFF.

This sequence joins TRBV5-1 and TRBJ2-7; possibly TRBD2 for D (5 bases). Germline CDR1 reads SGHRS; CDR2 reads YFSETQ. The CDR3 is made up of 11 amino acids. Trimming left V 6 bases short and J 6 bases short, with 10 bases between. The CDR3 nucleotides read TGCGCCAGCACACTGGGGAGCGAGCAGTACTTC. Amino acid sequence: CASTLGSEQYF.

This clonotype was observed many times. The chain employs TRBV20-1 and TRBJ2-1, with TRBD2 matching over 7 bases. CDR1 and CDR2 (germline): DFQATT, SNEGSKA (reference sequence). V gave up 2 bases and J gave up 9 bases; unmatched junction bases: 13. This CDR3 has 15 amino acids. CDR3 nucleotide sequence: TGCAGTGCTAGATTCCCGGGAGGTATGTCTGGTGAGCAGTTCTTC. It translates to CSARFPGGMSGEQFF.

The chain links TRBV10-2 to TRBJ1-3; no reliable D call. The germline CDR1 and CDR2 sequences are WSHSY and SAAADI. The CDR3 is made up of 13 amino acids. Trimming pared 7 bases from V and 4 bases from J, leaving 11 bases between. This CDR3 reads CASNSYQGNTIYF. In DNA form, the CDR3 reads TGCGCCAGCAACTCGTACCAGGGAAACACCATATATTTT.

This clonotype was observed many times. The rearrangement links TRBV20-1 to TRBJ2-7, with D possibly being TRBD2 (6 bases). The CDR3 sequence is 15 residues long. CDR1 DFQATT and CDR2 SNEGSKA come from the germline V gene (reference sequence). Trimming removed 1 base from V and 0 bases from J, with 13 bases in between. The CDR3 DNA reads TGCAGTGCTAGAGCGATAGCGGCCAGCTCCTACGAGCAGTACTTC. Its translation: CSARAIAASSYEQYF.

This clonotype was observed many times. The J gene is TRBJ2-2, the V gene TRBV5-1; TRBD1 or TRBD2 may be the D gene (5 bases each). The germline gives CDR1 SGHRS, CDR2 YFSETQ. With 1 base removed from V and 4 bases from J, the gap between germline ends came to 14 bases. This CDR3 has 16 residues. CDR3 protein: CASSLFGTEPTGELFF. The CDR3 DNA reads TGCGCCAGCAGCTTGTTTGGGACGGAACCCACCGGGGAGCTGTTTTTT.